The 13 T cell receptor beta chains presented below share a single source sample, sequenced in a study of T-cell reconstitution after alpha-beta-depleted transplantation in children. Unique molecular identifiers featured in how the TCRbeta library was prepared. In TCRdb, the PCR reads were re-called with MiXCR into one record per CDR3 protein. The data show a few hundred thousand distinct CDR3 sequences, about 8.8% seen once. The sequences come from PBMCs from the stem cell graft donor, collected from the stem cell graft. The source is a human donor who donated a stem cell graft to a child with SCID.

Remarks on this clonotype: A single base separates this from a much larger clone, so it may be a read error. This sequence joins TRBV20-1 and TRBJ2-7; the D is unclear. Germline V CDR1 and CDR2: DFQATT, SNEGSKA (reference sequence). V was trimmed by 6 bases and J by 3 bases, leaving 9 bases between them. This CDR3 is 11 amino acids long. Here the CDR3 DNA reads TGCAGTGCCCTAAGCTTCTACGAGCAGTACTTC. This sequence encodes CSALSFYEQYF.

This clonotype occurred a few times. The rearrangement uses TRBV5-5 and TRBJ2-1; tentatively, D is TRBD1 (6 bases). Germline V CDR1 and CDR2: SGHKS, YYEKEE (reference sequence). With 3 bases removed from V and 0 bases from J, the gap between germline ends came to 13 bases. The CDR3 loop spans 16 amino acids. CDR3 DNA sequence: TGTGCCAGCAGCTCGAAGAGGGGGAGCTCCTACAATGAGCAGTTCTTC. Amino acid sequence: CASSSKRGSSYNEQFF.

This clonotype was recorded many times. CDR3 amino acids: CASSPELAGTDTQYF. Here the CDR3 DNA reads TGCGCCAGCAGCCCTGAGCTAGCGGGCACAGATACGCAGTATTTT. V and J are TRBV5-1 and TRBJ2-3; 7 bases match TRBD2. This CDR3 spans 15 amino acids. Germline V gene sequence: CDR1 SGHRS, CDR2 YFSETQ. Unmatched junction bases numbered 6, after V lost 4 bases and J lost 1 base.

This clonotype occurred many times. The chain's CDR3 is CASSKAPGGASPGELFF. Written as DNA, the CDR3 is TGTGCCAGCAGCAAAGCGCCTGGGGGCGCAAGCCCCGGGGAGCTGTTTTTT. This chain links TRBV21-1 with TRBJ2-2; the D call of TRBD1 is as the table states it, not checked on the DNA. TRBV21-1 represents a pseudogene. The CDR3 runs to 17 residues.

This clonotype was detected many times. This rearrangement joins TRBV6-6 to TRBJ2-1, with D perhaps matching TRBD1 or TRBD2 (5 bases each). Looked up from germline, CDR1 is MNHNY and CDR2 is SVGAGI (reference sequence). The CDR3 covers 13 residues. V lost 11 bases, J lost 1 base, and 12 bases lay in between. The CDR3 sequence: CASRGDSYNEQFF. The CDR3 region has the DNA TGTGCCTCCCGGGGCGATTCCTACAATGAGCAGTTCTTC.

The chain carries TRBV5-1 and TRBJ2-7; tentatively, D is TRBD2 (5 bases). Germline V gene data show CDR1 as SGHRS and CDR2 as YFSETQ. There are 14 residues in the CDR3. Trimming took 4 bases from V and 3 from J, leaving 14 bases between them. CDR3 DNA sequence: TGCGCCAGCAGCCCATCGCGCGGGTACTACGAGCAGTACTTC. This gives the protein CASSPSRGYYEQYF.

This clonotype has a count of ten or more. This rearrangement joins TRBV2 to TRBJ2-1, with TRBD2 matching over 8 bases. From germline, CDR1 is SNHLY and CDR2 FYNNEI. With V trimmed by 5 bases and J by 0 bases, 6 bases remained unmatched. The length of the CDR3 is 16 residues. DNA for the CDR3: TGTGCCAGCAGTCTCGGGGGGGCCGTCTCCTACAATGAGCAGTTCTTC. This encodes CASSLGGAVSYNEQFF. The variable domain in full, completed from reference TRBV2 and TRBJ2-1, reads EPEVTQTPSHQVTQMGQEVILRCVPISNHLYFYWYRQILGQKVEFLVSFYNNEISEKSEIFDDQFSVERPDGSNFTLKIRSTKLEDSAMYFCASSLGGAVSYNEQFFGPGTRLTVL.

In this sample, this clonotype turned up many times. This chain links TRBV9 with TRBJ2-7; 7 nucleotides agree with TRBD1. The CDR3 is 15 residues long. Germline V CDR1 and CDR2: SGDLS, YYNGEE. Trimming removed 3 bases from V and 0 bases from J; junction bases left unmatched: 6. The CDR3 DNA sequence: TGTGCCAGCAGCGCCTCGGGACAGCTCTCCTACGAGCAGTACTTC. This codes for CASSASGQLSYEQYF. The variable domain in full, completed from reference TRBV9 and TRBJ2-7, reads DSGVTQTPKHLITATGQRVTLRCSPRSGDLSVYWYQQSLDQGLQFLIQYYNGEERAKGNILERFSAQQFPDLHSELNLSSLELGDSALYFCASSASGQLSYEQYFGPGTRLTVT.

This clonotype was found many times. The CDR3 sequence is CASSQGSSPVGGYTF. CDR3 nucleotide sequence: TGCGCCAGCAGCCAAGGCTCGTCCCCCGTGGGAGGCTACACCTTC. The rearrangement uses TRBV4-3 and TRBJ1-2, with unresolved D. The CDR3 sequence is 15 residues long. Germline loops: CDR1 LGHNA, CDR2 YSLEER. The V end lost 1 base, the J end lost 8 bases, and 17 bases lay between the germline ends.

This clonotype was counted many times. V is TRBV7-2 and J is TRBJ1-5; D unclear. The length of the CDR3 is 13 residues. Germline CDR1 is SGHTA and CDR2 is FQGNSA. V was clipped by 2 bases and J by 7 bases, with 9 bases between them. The CDR3 sequence is CASSLLREQPQHF. The CDR3 nucleotides are TGTGCCAGCAGCTTATTACGGGAGCAGCCCCAGCATTTT.

There are many counts of this clonotype. This chain connects TRBV20-1 to TRBJ2-3, with TRBD2 identical over 8 bases. CDR1 and CDR2 from the germline V gene are DFQATT and SNEGSKA (reference sequence). The CDR3 loop spans 13 amino acids. Trimming at V came to 6 bases and at J to 0 bases, leaving 2 bases not matched to a gene. The CDR3 DNA reads TGCAGTGCGGCGGGGGGTAGCACAGATACGCAGTATTTT. Encoded protein: CSAAGGSTDTQYF.

In its sample, this clonotype was seen many times. The chain combines TRBV6-2 or TRBV6-3 with TRBJ2-1, with a weak D call TRBD2 (5 bases). The germline V gene encodes CDR1 MNHEY and CDR2 SVGEGT. V lost 2 bases, J lost 7 bases, and 15 bases lay in between. This CDR3 contains 15 residues. Written as DNA, the CDR3 is TGTGCCAGCAGTTACCCTTGGACTCCTAATAATGAGCAGTTCTTC. This gives the protein CASSYPWTPNNEQFF.

Turning to this clonotype: A much larger clone is a single base away; this may be a read error. The chain uses TRBV2 and TRBJ2-7; tentatively, D is TRBD1 or TRBD2 (5 bases each). Per germline, CDR1 SNHLY and CDR2 FYNNEI. The CDR3 consists of 16 residues. The CDR3 region has the DNA TGTGCCAGCAATGAAAGAGCCGGGACGAAGGAGTCCGAGCAGTACTTC. It is translated as CASNERAGTKESEQYF. Full variable domain (remainder filled in from reference TRBV2 and TRBJ2-7): EPEVTQTPSHQVTQMGQEVILRCVPISNHLYFYWYRQILGQKVEFLVSFYNNEISEKSEIFDDQFSVERPDGSNFTLKIRSTKLEDSAMYFCASNERAGTKESEQYFGPGTRLTVT.